This T cell receptor (beta chain) was observed in a study of OX40 agonist ivuxolimab in advanced cancers. This clone showed up just a few times. This table comes from immunoSEQ multiplex PCR, and its TCRdb copy is limited to in-frame clones, with some not included. Here the sample spans 73,000 or so clones, almost 90% being singletons. V gave up 6 bases and J gave up 2 bases, with 9 bases separating them. The CDR3 totals 13 residues. Germline assignment: CDR1 SNHLY and CDR2 FYNNEI. The sequence derives from an adult with an advanced solid tumor such as melanoma, head and neck, liver or kidney cancer. The sample was CD4+ or CD8+ T cells sorted from blood, taken in a trial of the OX40 agonist ivuxolimab. The rearrangement joins TRBV2 to TRBJ2-3; TRBD2 might be the D (6 bases). The CDR3 DNA is TGTGCCAGCAGGGGGGGTACCACAGATACGCAGTATTTT. It encodes CASRGGTTDTQYF. Looking up the rest from reference TRBV2 and TRBJ2-3 gives the full variable domain: EPEVTQTPSHQVTQMGQEVILRCVPISNHLYFYWYRQILGQKVEFLVSFYNNEISEKSEIFDDQFSVERPDGSNFTLKIRSTKLEDSAMYFCASRGGTTDTQYFGPGTRLTVL.